The 16 T cell receptor beta chains in this list originate from one sample, sequenced in a study of T cell responses to AZD1222 COVID-19 vaccine. Assay used: immunoSEQ multiplex PCR; TCRdb lists only in-frame clones, some missing. The repertoire consists of roughly 110,000 clones, with about 92% occurring once and the leading ten covering 8% to 10%. The sample was peripheral blood, taken 28 days after the second AZD1222 dose. The receptors come from an adult who received the AZD1222 COVID-19 vaccine.

J is TRBJ2-1 and V is TRBV18; 11 bases map to TRBD2. Trimming took 3 bases from V and 7 from J; bases not matched to a gene: 11. This CDR3 has 17 residues. Germline V lookup: CDR1 KGHSH, CDR2 LQKENI. CDR3 sequence: CASSPNSLAGAKNEQFF. CDR3 sequence (DNA): TGTGCCAGCTCACCCAATTCACTAGCGGGAGCGAAAAATGAGCAGTTCTTC.

This chain connects TRBV5-6 to TRBJ2-1, with 11 positions matching TRBD1. Per germline, CDR1 SGHDT and CDR2 YYEEEE. V shed 0 bases and J 6 bases; nucleotides not matched to a gene: 5. CDR3 length equals 16 residues. CDR3 nucleotide sequence: TGTGCCAGCAGCTTGGACCCGGACAGGGGGCGCAATGAGCAGTTCTTC. Its translation: CASSLDPDRGRNEQFF.

This clone was counted a few times. This chain connects TRBV2 to TRBJ1-3; the D gene is possibly TRBD1 (6 bases). CDR1 is SNHLY, CDR2 FYNNEI, per germline. The CDR3 is 16 residues long. The V end was cut by 6 bases, the J end by 0 bases, with 15 bases between. The CDR3 sequence is CASRPGEGSSGNTIYF. DNA for the CDR3: TGTGCCAGCAGGCCAGGGGAAGGGAGCTCTGGAAACACCATATATTTT.

This sequence joins TRBV4-1 and TRBJ2-2; D possibly uses TRBD1 or TRBD2 (5 bases each). The CDR3 is 17 residues long. The germline gives CDR1 MGHRA, CDR2 YSYEKL. V dropped 2 bases and J dropped 1 base, with 14 bases sitting between them. The CDR3 region has the DNA TGCGCCAGCAGCCAAATTTTAGGGACGGGGAACACCGGGGAGCTGTTTTTT. The encoded protein is CASSQILGTGNTGELFF.

The genes are TRBV7-9 and TRBJ1-6; tentative D call: TRBD1 (6 bases). The CDR3 covers 15 residues. Between the trimmed V and J ends, which lost 6 bases and 7 bases, there was a span of 16 bases. Looked up from germline, CDR1 is SEHNR and CDR2 is FQNEAQ (reference sequence). The CDR3 spells CASRINGQLNSPLHF. CDR3 DNA sequence: TGTGCCAGCAGGATAAATGGACAGCTAAATTCACCCCTCCACTTT.

This clone was recorded only once. This sequence joins TRBV20-1 and TRBJ2-7; 7 nucleotides align to TRBD2. The CDR3 loop spans 16 amino acids. Looked up from germline, CDR1 is DFQATT and CDR2 is SNEGSKA (reference sequence). V gave up 3 bases and J gave up 0 bases; unmatched junction bases: 11. This CDR3 is CSASPPLAGYSYEQYF. The DNA of the CDR3 is TGCAGTGCTAGTCCCCCCTTAGCGGGTTACTCCTACGAGCAGTACTTC.

This rearrangement joins TRBV5-1 to TRBJ1-6; no clear D. This CDR3 spans 12 amino acids. Trimming left V 0 bases short and J 8 bases short, with 3 bases between. Germline V CDR1 and CDR2: SGHRS, YFSETQ. CDR3 DNA sequence: TGCGCCAGCAGCTTGGGGGATTCACCCCTCCACTTT. Protein product: CASSLGDSPLHF.

The genes are TRBV12-3 or TRBV12-4 and TRBJ2-7; no firm D call. The CDR3 has 12 residues. The V end lost 3 bases, the J end lost 4 bases, and 7 bases lay between the germline ends. This CDR3 is CASSFGLYEQYF. CDR3 bases: TGTGCCAGCAGTTTCGGGCTTTACGAGCAGTACTTC.

This chain connects TRBV28 to TRBJ2-4; no reliable D call. This CDR3 is 16 amino acids long. Per germline, CDR1 MDHEN and CDR2 SYDVKM. Trimming removed 10 bases at V and 3 bases at J, with 22 bases between. CDR3 protein: CAIKKAMGSGKNIQYF. As DNA, the CDR3 is TGTGCCATCAAGAAGGCGATGGGCTCGGGCAAAAACATTCAGTACTTC.

This rearrangement joins TRBV28 to TRBJ1-1, with D hard to call. V lost 4 bases, J lost 1 base, and 10 bases lay in between. Germline V gene data show CDR1 as MDHEN and CDR2 as SYDVKM. CDR3 length: 14 amino acids. The CDR3 reads CASSSGSRNTEAFF. CDR3 coding DNA: TGTGCCAGCAGTTCCGGCTCACGGAACACTGAAGCTTTCTTT.

The chain joins TRBV2 to TRBJ2-1; tentatively, D is TRBD1 (6 bases). The CDR3 sequence is 12 residues long. V was pared by 4 bases and J by 8 bases, with 9 bases between. From germline, CDR1 is SNHLY and CDR2 FYNNEI. In DNA, the CDR3 is TGTGCCAGCAGTGCCAGGGGAGATGAGCAGTTCTTC. Translation: CASSARGDEQFF.

The genes are TRBV5-1 and TRBJ1-1; 10 positions match TRBD1. The V and J ends lost 4 bases and 2 bases, in that order; junction bases with no gene match: 14. The CDR3 totals 18 residues. The germline gives CDR1 SGHRS, CDR2 YFSETQ. The chain's CDR3 is CASSAIPGTGAQNTEAFF. As DNA, the CDR3 is TGCGCCAGCAGCGCGATCCCCGGGACAGGGGCGCAAAACACTGAAGCTTTCTTT.

V gene TRBV12-5 combines with J gene TRBJ1-4, with 7 bases fitting TRBD1. The CDR3 is 16 residues long. The V and J ends lost 1 base and 7 bases, in that order; junction bases with no gene match: 9. CDR1 and CDR2 from the germline V gene are LGHNT and FRNRAP. DNA of the CDR3: TGTGCTAGTGGTTTGGACAGGGACAGAGGGCGTGAAAAACTGTTTTTT. This sequence encodes CASGLDRDRGREKLFF.

The J gene is TRBJ1-2, the V gene TRBV19, with a tentative D call TRBD1 (6 bases). V lost 4 bases and J lost 4, with 16 bases in between. The CDR3 loop spans 15 amino acids. Germline-derived CDR1 and CDR2 are LNHDA and SQIVND (reference sequence). The CDR3 DNA reads as TGTGCCAGTAGTACCCGGGACAATCAGTTCTATGGCTACACCTTC. Protein product: CASSTRDNQFYGYTF. Looking up the rest from reference TRBV19 and TRBJ1-2 gives the full variable domain: DGGITQSPKYLFRKEGQNVTLSCEQNLNHDAMYWYRQDPGQGLRLIYYSQIVNDFQKGDIAEGYSVSREKKESFPLTVTSAQKNPTAFYLCASSTRDNQFYGYTFGSGTRLTVV.

The CDR3 bases are TGTGCCAGTAGTATCGAGGCAGCAGATACGCAGTATTTT. It translates to CASSIEAADTQYF. The chain links TRBV19 to TRBJ2-3; D is ambiguous. CDR1 and CDR2 (germline): LNHDA, SQIVND (reference sequence). The CDR3 totals 13 residues. Trimming cost V 3 bases and J 4 bases, with 8 bases left between them.

The chain has TRBV7-9 and TRBJ2-1; 12 bases are shared with TRBD2. The CDR3 has 19 residues. V lost 2 bases and J lost 7; bases outside the gene matches: 15. The germline gives CDR1 SEHNR, CDR2 FQNEAQ (reference sequence). CDR3 in DNA: TGTGCCAGCAGCTTAAGGGCCCTTCCTAGCGGGAGGGTACTGAATGAGCAGTTCTTC. Translating it yields CASSLRALPSGRVLNEQFF.